The 23 T cell receptor beta chains below all came from one sample that was sequenced in a study of blood T cell repertoires in COVID-19 (TCRdb year 2020). Library preparation used the immunoSEQ multiplex PCR assay. This is the immuneACCESS table as TCRdb keeps it, with only in-frame sequences that have V and J called. A part of the clones is gone; compared with another copy, unresolved V genes explain less than half, and the rest is unexplained. The sample yields nearly 45,000 clones; almost 85% were counted once. The ten largest clones capture more than 12% of the sample. Sequenced sample: peripheral blood. The receptors come from a human donor in a cohort sampled during active COVID-19.

The chain employs TRBV11-2 and TRBJ2-5, with TRBD2 identical over 10 bases. With V trimmed by 5 bases and J by 5 bases, 11 bases remained unmatched. CDR1 and CDR2 (germline): SGHAT, FQNNGV. The CDR3 extends over 16 amino acids. The DNA of the CDR3 is TGTGCCAGCAGCCCCGCGGGTAGCGGGAGGAGGGAGACCCAGTACTTC. Residues: CASSPAGSGRRETQYF.

The chain joins TRBV3-1 (or the pseudogene TRBV3-2) to TRBJ2-1, with a weak D call TRBD2 (5 bases). V lost 2 bases and J 0 bases, leaving 8 bases between the germline ends. From germline, CDR1 is LGHDT and CDR2 YNNKEL (reference sequence). The CDR3 loop spans 15 amino acids. The CDR3 loop is CASSQIAPSYNEQFF. The CDR3 coding sequence is TGTGCCAGCAGCCAAATAGCGCCCTCCTACAATGAGCAGTTCTTC.

This chain joins TRBV29-1 and TRBJ1-5, with TRBD1 as a possible D gene (6 bases). The CDR3 runs 12 residues. V was cut by 6 bases and J by 6 bases, with 12 bases left in between. Per the germline V gene, CDR1 is SQVTM and CDR2 is ANQGSEA. The DNA of the CDR3 is TGCAGCGTCAGACAGGTCGCTCAGCCCCAGCATTTT. It specifies CSVRQVAQPQHF.

This chain connects TRBV9 to TRBJ1-2; tentatively, D is TRBD1 (5 bases). The CDR3 runs 16 residues. Trimming removed 2 bases from V and 5 bases from J, with 19 bases in between. Germline-derived CDR1 and CDR2 are SGDLS and YYNGEE. This chain's CDR3 is CASSVDGGESGYGYTF. The CDR3 DNA reads TGTGCCAGCAGCGTTGATGGGGGGGAATCAGGGTATGGCTACACCTTC. The full variable domain, rest sourced from reference TRBV9 and TRBJ1-2, is DSGVTQTPKHLITATGQRVTLRCSPRSGDLSVYWYQQSLDQGLQFLIQYYNGEERAKGNILERFSAQQFPDLHSELNLSSLELGDSALYFCASSVDGGESGYGYTFGSGTRLTVV.

The chain combines TRBV30 with TRBJ1-1, with TRBD1 identical over 7 bases. Germline V lookup: CDR1 GTSNPN, CDR2 SVGIG (reference sequence). Unmatched junction bases numbered 2, after V lost 0 bases and J lost 4 bases. The CDR3 spans 13 residues. CDR3 DNA sequence: TGTGCCTGGAGTGTACAGGGGTTCACTGAAGCTTTCTTT. It encodes CAWSVQGFTEAFF.

The chain is built from TRBV28 and TRBJ1-5; the D gene is possibly TRBD1 (6 bases). CDR1 is MDHEN and CDR2 is SYDVKM in the germline V gene. V was trimmed by 6 bases and J by 6 bases, leaving 12 bases between them. The CDR3 consists of 13 residues. CDR3 amino acids: CASRDTGTQPQHF. CDR3 DNA sequence: TGTGCCAGCAGGGATACAGGGACTCAGCCCCAGCATTTT. Supplemented by reference TRBV28 and TRBJ1-5, the full variable domain reads DVKVTQSSRYLVKRTGEKVFLECVQDMDHENMFWYRQDPGLGLRLIYFSYDVKMKEKGDIPEGYSVSREKKERFSLILESASTNQTSMYLCASRDTGTQPQHFGDGTRLSIL.

This rearrangement joins TRBV11-1 to TRBJ2-2; TRBD2 agrees at 10 bases. There are 15 residues in the CDR3. The germline gives CDR1 SGHAT, CDR2 FQDESV (reference sequence). V trimming: 4 bases; J trimming: 5 bases; junction bases outside the gene matches: 4. The CDR3 here is CASSWLAGGTGELFF. CDR3 in DNA: TGTGCCAGCAGCTGGTTAGCGGGAGGAACCGGGGAGCTGTTTTTT.

There are a few counts of this clone. This chain connects TRBV7-2 to TRBJ2-7; D not certain. In germline, CDR1 is SGHTA, CDR2 FQGNSA. Trimming removed 4 bases from V and 3 bases from J, with 7 bases in between. The CDR3 loop spans 12 amino acids. The CDR3: CASSSPGYEQYF. The DNA for the CDR3 is TGTGCCAGCAGCTCCCCCGGCTACGAGCAGTACTTC.

The chain links TRBV10-2 to TRBJ2-7; 7 bases agree with TRBD1. V trimming: 8 bases; J trimming: 3 bases; junction bases outside the gene matches: 7. The CDR3 sequence is 13 residues long. CDR1 WSHSY and CDR2 SAAADI come from the germline V gene. The CDR3 protein is CASSRDSYYEQYF. Written as DNA, the CDR3 is TGCGCCAGCTCCCGGGACAGTTACTACGAGCAGTACTTC.

The genes are TRBV7-2 and TRBJ2-3; 7 bases agree with TRBD2. The CDR3 totals 14 residues. Germline CDR1 and CDR2: SGHTA and FQGNSA. V gave up 6 bases and J gave up 1 base; unmatched junction bases: 4. The CDR3 here is CASRSGGGTDTQYF. In DNA form, the CDR3 reads TGTGCCAGCAGAAGTGGGGGGGGCACAGATACGCAGTATTTT.

Details on this clone: The DNA is left out, because the CDR3 cannot be placed on it with certainty; the CDR3 is given as TCRdb lists it. The chain links TRBV21-1 to TRBJ1-1; no check of the table's D call, TRBD1, against the DNA was made. TRBV21-1 is a pseudogene locus. From its first to its last residue, the CDR3 has 17 amino acids. This chain's CDR3 is CASSAVGQGTLNTEAFF.

The chain links TRBV7-2 to TRBJ2-3; TRBD2 matches 11 bases. CDR1 and CDR2 (germline): SGHTA, FQGNSA. This CDR3 has 15 residues. V lost 6 bases and J lost 2; bases outside the gene matches: 4. The CDR3 loop is CASRRLAGSTDTQYF. The CDR3 DNA reads TGTGCCAGCAGGCGACTAGCGGGATCCACAGATACGCAGTATTTT.

This chain joins TRBV9 and TRBJ1-2; D is unresolved. The CDR3 has 15 residues. Per germline, CDR1 SGDLS and CDR2 YYNGEE. V was trimmed by 4 bases and J by 4 bases, leaving 17 bases between them. The CDR3 is CASSPPGGIPYGYTF. DNA for the CDR3: TGTGCCAGCAGCCCCCCCGGAGGAATCCCCTATGGCTACACCTTC. The full variable domain, with the rest looked up from reference TRBV9 and TRBJ1-2, is DSGVTQTPKHLITATGQRVTLRCSPRSGDLSVYWYQQSLDQGLQFLIQYYNGEERAKGNILERFSAQQFPDLHSELNLSSLELGDSALYFCASSPPGGIPYGYTFGSGTRLTVV.

This chain links TRBV2 with TRBJ1-1; 10 nucleotides line up with TRBD1. This CDR3 is built from 14 residues. Germline-derived CDR1 and CDR2 are SNHLY and FYNNEI. J gave up 4 bases and V 6 bases, and 5 bases lay outside the gene matches. CDR3 loop: CASRGTGVGTEAFF. The CDR3 nucleotides read TGTGCCAGCAGAGGGACAGGGGTTGGCACTGAAGCTTTCTTT.

J is TRBJ2-1 and V is TRBV5-1; 9 positions match TRBD2. Germline V gene sequence: CDR1 SGHRS, CDR2 YFSETQ. V lost 4 bases to trimming and J lost 4 bases; unmatched junction nucleotides: 6. The CDR3 is 15 amino acids. The CDR3 sequence is CASSAASGAYNEQFF. CDR3 DNA: TGCGCCAGCAGCGCAGCTAGCGGGGCTTACAATGAGCAGTTCTTC. Full variable domain (missing parts from reference TRBV5-1 and TRBJ2-1): KAGVTQTPRYLIKTRGQQVTLSCSPISGHRSVSWYQQTPGQGLQFLFEYFSETQRNKGNFPGRFSGRQFSNSRSEMNVSTLELGDSALYLCASSAASGAYNEQFFGPGTRLTVL.

The chain joins TRBV4-2 to TRBJ2-5; D remains ambiguous. Germline CDR1 reads LGHNA; CDR2 reads YNFKEQ. The CDR3 has 13 amino acids. Trimming left V 2 bases short and J 5 bases short, with 9 bases between. This CDR3 is CASSQYPQETQYF. The CDR3 DNA reads as TGTGCCAGCAGCCAATACCCTCAGGAGACCCAGTACTTC.

The chain is built from TRBV29-1 and TRBJ1-5, with 10 bases fitting TRBD1. V trimming: 6 bases; J trimming: 1 base; junction bases outside the gene matches: 3. There are 14 residues in the CDR3. Germline V gene data show CDR1 as SQVTM and CDR2 as ANQGSEA. The CDR3 sequence: CSVQDRGSNQPQHF. CDR3 sequence (DNA): TGCAGCGTACAGGACAGGGGGAGCAATCAGCCCCAGCATTTT.

The V call is TRBV12-3 or TRBV12-4, the J call TRBJ2-5, with no clear D. V gave up 1 base and J gave up 7 bases, with 4 bases separating them. This CDR3 is 11 amino acids long. The CDR3 here is CASSLGGTQYF. Written as DNA, the CDR3 is TGTGCCAGCAGTTTAGGAGGGACCCAGTACTTC.

The chain joins TRBV6-2 or TRBV6-3 to TRBJ2-1, with 10 bases lining up with TRBD2. The CDR3 runs to 17 residues. The germline CDR1 and CDR2 sequences are MNHEY and SVGEGT. Trimming cost V 6 bases and J 4 bases; bases outside gene matches: 12. The CDR3 DNA sequence: TGTGCCAGCAGCCTCGGACTAGCGGAGTCTTTTTACAATGAGCAGTTCTTC. This sequence encodes CASSLGLAESFYNEQFF.

J is TRBJ1-5 and V is TRBV14; 9 bases align to TRBD1. The CDR3 is 17 residues long. Germline assignment: CDR1 SGHDN and CDR2 FVKESK. The junction had 8 bases not matched to a gene; V was cut back by 2 bases and J by 3 bases. CDR3 in DNA: TGTGCCAGCAGCCAAAAAAAGGACAGGGGAGACAATCAGCCCCAGCATTTT. Translation gives CASSQKKDRGDNQPQHF.

The chain links TRBV11-3 to TRBJ2-3; tentative D call: TRBD1 (5 bases). This CDR3 contains 13 residues. CDR1 is SGHNT, CDR2 YENEEA, per germline. V was clipped by 1 base and J by 4 bases, with 6 bases between them. CDR3 nucleotide sequence: TGTGCCAGCAGCTTAGCAGGGCCAGATACGCAGTATTTT. Translation: CASSLAGPDTQYF.

The rearrangement joins TRBV19 to TRBJ2-2, with 12 nucleotides matching TRBD2. The J segment lost 6 bases and the V segment lost 3 bases, leaving 8 bases of the junction unmatched. Looked up from germline, CDR1 is LNHDA and CDR2 is SQIVND (reference sequence). CDR3 length equals 17 residues. CDR3 region: CASSIAPSGRASGELFF. The CDR3 bases are TGTGCCAGTAGTATTGCCCCTAGCGGGAGGGCTTCCGGGGAGCTGTTTTTT.

The gene calls are TRBV7-9 and TRBJ2-7; tentative D call: TRBD1 (5 bases). V lost 2 bases and J lost 3, with 5 bases in between. Germline-derived CDR1 and CDR2 are SEHNR and FQNEAQ (reference sequence). The CDR3 is 12 residues long. CDR3 amino acids: CASSLQGYEQYF. The DNA for the CDR3 is TGTGCCAGCAGCTTACAGGGCTACGAGCAGTACTTC.